This entry lists 18 T cell receptor beta chains sequenced from one sample in a study of identical twins. TCRdb analysed the 5' RACE reads with MiXCR anew, one entry per CDR3 protein. Counted here are approximately 280,000 distinct CDR3 sequences, roughly 8.6% occurring once; the ten biggest clones make up approximately 2%. The sample also formed part of further work on yellow fever vaccine responses in identical twins.

The sequencing input was memory (CD45RO+) T cells sorted from blood. The receptor source for this set is a woman aged 18-30 years in good health.

The V call is TRBV10-2, the J call TRBJ2-7; 8 bases fit TRBD2. Germline V gene lookup returns CDR1 WSHSY and CDR2 SAAADI. CDR3 length: 17 residues. CDR3 sequence reads: CASTRGLGGGTSHEQYV. The CDR3 DNA reads TGCGCCAGCACACGGGGATTGGGCGGGGGGACCTCCCACGAGCAGTACGTC.

Here the CDR3 reads CASSRLAASTDTQYF. In DNA, the CDR3 is TGTGCCAGCAGCCGACTAGCGGCCAGCACAGATACGCAGTATTTT. This chain links TRBV11-2 with TRBJ2-3; TRBD2 matches 9 bases. The CDR3 has 15 residues. With 5 bases clipped from V and 0 bases from J, the junction kept 3 bases outside the gene matches. Germline CDR1 and CDR2: SGHAT and FQNNGV.

This clonotype occurred many times. The chain is built from TRBV3-1 and TRBJ2-1, with TRBD2 matching 12 bases. Germline CDR1 LGHDT, CDR2 YNNKEL (reference sequence). The CDR3 has 15 amino acids. J gave up 6 bases and V 4 bases, and 4 bases lay outside the gene matches. The DNA of the CDR3 is TGTGCCAGCAGCCTCGGACTAGCGGGGACCAATGAGCAGTTCTTC. Protein product: CASSLGLAGTNEQFF.

This clonotype was recorded at least ten times. The genes are TRBV7-2 and TRBJ1-2; 9 nucleotides match TRBD1. V lost 5 bases, J lost 3 bases, and 4 bases stayed unmatched. Per the germline V gene, CDR1 is SGHTA and CDR2 is FQGNSA. This CDR3 region has 14 residues. The CDR3 is CASSRDRAYYGYTF. In nucleotides, the CDR3 is TGTGCCAGCAGCCGGGACAGGGCCTACTATGGCTACACCTTC.

The chain links TRBV6-4 to TRBJ1-2, with D unresolved. This CDR3 comprises 13 residues. Trimming left V 3 bases short and J 3 bases short, with 8 bases between. CDR1 is MRHNA, CDR2 SNTAGT, per germline. The CDR3 is CASSEFGDYGYTF. In nucleotides, the CDR3 is TGTGCCAGCAGTGAGTTCGGGGACTATGGCTACACCTTC.

The chain combines TRBV2 with TRBJ1-4; no clear D. There are 11 residues in the CDR3. Deletions cut 7 bases from V and 11 bases from J, with 11 bases between. The germline CDR1 and CDR2 sequences are SNHLY and FYNNEI. CDR3 protein: CASKSVEKLFF. The CDR3 bases are TGTGCCAGCAAGTCGGTGGAGAAACTGTTTTTT.

The chain links TRBV12-3 or TRBV12-4 to TRBJ1-6; 10 bases fit TRBD1. The length of the CDR3 is 16 residues. V was pared by 6 bases and J by 6 bases, with 8 bases of the junction left unmatched. CDR3 loop: CASSYRDRGGNSPLHF. CDR3 DNA sequence: TGTGCCAGCAGCTACAGGGACAGGGGAGGTAATTCACCCCTCCACTTT.

Only a few counts were recorded for this clonotype. This chain uses TRBV3-1 with TRBJ2-7, with 8 bases lining up with TRBD1. V lost 4 bases and J lost 5; bases outside the gene matches: 7. This CDR3 contains 14 residues. Germline values: CDR1 LGHDT, CDR2 YNNKEL (reference sequence). The CDR3 nucleotides are TGTGCCAGCAGCCTAACAAGACAGGGGAACGAGCAGTACTTC. This sequence encodes CASSLTRQGNEQYF.

This clonotype was seen a handful of times. The gene calls are TRBV7-9 and TRBJ1-5; D is undetermined. This CDR3 spans 14 amino acids. The V and J ends lost 4 bases and 3 bases respectively, with 10 bases between them. The V gene's germline CDR1 is SEHNR and CDR2 FQNEAQ (reference sequence). The CDR3 DNA is TGTGCCAGCAGCTATGGACGGGACAATCAGCCCCAGCATTTT. Translation: CASSYGRDNQPQHF.

This clonotype showed up many times. The CDR3 protein is CASSLDGQGGYGYTF. The CDR3 bases are TGTGCCAGCAGCTTAGACGGTCAGGGTGGCTATGGCTACACCTTC. This chain uses TRBV7-9 with TRBJ1-2; D perhaps matches TRBD1 (5 bases). There are 15 residues in the CDR3. V lost 1 base to trimming and J lost 4 bases, with 13 bases between them. Germline CDR1 SEHNR, CDR2 FQNEAQ (reference sequence).

The V call is TRBV29-1, the J call TRBJ1-2; tentatively, D is TRBD1 (6 bases). The CDR3 has 10 residues. V lost 4 bases to trimming and J lost 8 bases, with 8 bases between them. Per germline, CDR1 SQVTM and CDR2 ANQGSEA. CDR3 nucleotides: TGCAGCGTTGGGGACATAGGCTACACCTTC. Translating gives CSVGDIGYTF.

This clonotype was seen a handful of times. The V and J genes are TRBV9 and TRBJ1-4; no clear D gene. Looked up from germline, CDR1 is SGDLS and CDR2 is YYNGEE. Trimming took off 0 bases at V and 0 bases at J, with 6 bases between the two ends. CDR3 length: 15 amino acids. The CDR3 DNA sequence: TGTGCCAGCAGCGTAGAGGGTGCAACTAATGAAAAACTGTTTTTT. It encodes CASSVEGATNEKLFF.

The chain has TRBV27 and TRBJ2-1, with 12 bases lining up with TRBD2. The germline V gene encodes CDR1 MNHEY and CDR2 SMNVEV (reference sequence). The ends lost 2 bases at V and 6 bases at J; junction bases unmatched: 5. The CDR3 has 16 amino acids. The CDR3 region is CASSLPSSGRANEQFF. In nucleotides, the CDR3 is TGTGCCAGCAGTTTACCCTCTAGCGGGAGGGCCAATGAGCAGTTCTTC.

The chain combines TRBV28 with TRBJ2-2, with unresolved D. Trimming shortened V by 6 bases and J by 1 base, and 6 bases separated the two germline ends. This CDR3 contains 13 residues. The germline V gene has CDR1 MDHEN and CDR2 SYDVKM. The CDR3 protein is CASRVQNTGELFF. The CDR3 DNA reads as TGTGCCAGCAGAGTACAGAACACCGGGGAGCTGTTTTTT. Full variable domain (rest looked up from reference TRBV28 and TRBJ2-2): DVKVTQSSRYLVKRTGEKVFLECVQDMDHENMFWYRQDPGLGLRLIYFSYDVKMKEKGDIPEGYSVSREKKERFSLILESASTNQTSMYLCASRVQNTGELFFGEGSRLTVL.

The table lists this clonotype with a few counts. The chain is built from TRBV11-2 and TRBJ2-1; tentative D call: TRBD1 (5 bases). The CDR3 contains 13 residues. Trimming removed 4 bases at V and 4 bases at J, with 8 bases between. The V gene's germline CDR1 is SGHAT and CDR2 FQNNGV. The CDR3 sequence: CASSSYRYNEQFF. CDR3 in DNA: TGTGCCAGCAGCTCCTACAGGTACAATGAGCAGTTCTTC.

This clonotype has just a few counts. V is TRBV28 and J is TRBJ2-1, with 12 bases fitting TRBD1. The trim removed 6 bases at V and 5 bases at J, leaving 5 bases unmatched. The CDR3 runs 15 residues. The germline gives CDR1 MDHEN, CDR2 SYDVKM. DNA of the CDR3: TGTGCCAGCAGGACCGGGACAGGGGGCCACAATGAGCAGTTCTTC. Encoded protein: CASRTGTGGHNEQFF.

The CDR3 DNA reads TGTGCCAGTAGTTTGCCGGGACAGGGGACCTACGAGCAGTACTTC. This translates into CASSLPGQGTYEQYF. The chain carries TRBV19 and TRBJ2-7, with 10 positions matching TRBD1. Germline V gene lookup returns CDR1 LNHDA and CDR2 SQIVND (reference sequence). J gave up 2 bases and V 5 bases, and 6 bases lay outside the gene matches. The CDR3 is 15 residues long. Full variable domain (missing parts from reference TRBV19 and TRBJ2-7): DGGITQSPKYLFRKEGQNVTLSCEQNLNHDAMYWYRQDPGQGLRLIYYSQIVNDFQKGDIAEGYSVSREKKESFPLTVTSAQKNPTAFYLCASSLPGQGTYEQYFGPGTRLTVT.

This clonotype has more than one count but fewer than ten. CDR3 in amino acids: CAISDGGVSNTGELFF. The CDR3 region has the DNA TGTGCCATCAGTGACGGTGGGGTTTCGAACACCGGGGAGCTGTTTTTT. The rearrangement joins TRBV10-3 to TRBJ2-2; unclear D gene. Germline values: CDR1 ENHRY, CDR2 SYGVKD. The CDR3 is 16 amino acids. The germline V and J ends were trimmed by 3 bases and 0 bases, with 11 bases remaining between them.